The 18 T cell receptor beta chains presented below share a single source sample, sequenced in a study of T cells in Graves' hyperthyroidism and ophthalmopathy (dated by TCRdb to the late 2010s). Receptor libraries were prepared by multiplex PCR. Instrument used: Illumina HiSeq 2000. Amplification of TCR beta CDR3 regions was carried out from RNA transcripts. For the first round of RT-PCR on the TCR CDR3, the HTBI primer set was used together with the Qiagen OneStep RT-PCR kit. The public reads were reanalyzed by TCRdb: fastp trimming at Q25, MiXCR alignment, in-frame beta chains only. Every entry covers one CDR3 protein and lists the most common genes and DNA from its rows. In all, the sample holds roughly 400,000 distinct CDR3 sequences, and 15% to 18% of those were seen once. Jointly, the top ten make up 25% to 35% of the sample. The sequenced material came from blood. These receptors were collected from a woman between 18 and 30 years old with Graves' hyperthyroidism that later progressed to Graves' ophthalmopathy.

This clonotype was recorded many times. This chain's CDR3 is CASRQKTGETQYF. The CDR3, as DNA: TGTGCCAGCAGACAGAAAACAGGAGAGACCCAGTACTTC. The rearrangement links TRBV18 to TRBJ2-5, with D possibly being TRBD1 (5 bases). The CDR3 runs 13 residues. CDR1 KGHSH and CDR2 LQKENI come from the germline V gene. Deletions cut 8 bases from V and 4 bases from J, with 14 bases between.

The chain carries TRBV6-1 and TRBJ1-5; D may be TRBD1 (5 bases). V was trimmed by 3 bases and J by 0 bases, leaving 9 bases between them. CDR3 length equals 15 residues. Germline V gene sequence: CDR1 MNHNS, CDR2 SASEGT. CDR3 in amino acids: CASSEGPYSNQPQHF. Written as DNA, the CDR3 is TGTGCCAGCAGTGAGGGACCTTATAGCAATCAGCCCCAGCATTTT.

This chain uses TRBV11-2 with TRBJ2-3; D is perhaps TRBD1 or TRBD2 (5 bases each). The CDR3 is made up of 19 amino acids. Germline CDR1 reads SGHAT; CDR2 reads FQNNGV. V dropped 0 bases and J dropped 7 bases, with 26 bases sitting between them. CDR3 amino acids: CASSLDYQRGDDRSHTQYF. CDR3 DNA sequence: TGTGCCAGCAGCTTAGATTATCAACGAGGGGACGATAGATCGCATACGCAGTATTTT.

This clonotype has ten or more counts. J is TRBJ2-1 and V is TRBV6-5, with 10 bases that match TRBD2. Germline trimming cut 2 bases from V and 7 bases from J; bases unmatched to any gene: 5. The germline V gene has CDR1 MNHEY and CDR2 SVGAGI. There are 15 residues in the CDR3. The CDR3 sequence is CASSYGAGGRNEQFF. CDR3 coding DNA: TGTGCCAGCAGTTACGGAGCGGGAGGGAGGAATGAGCAGTTCTTC.

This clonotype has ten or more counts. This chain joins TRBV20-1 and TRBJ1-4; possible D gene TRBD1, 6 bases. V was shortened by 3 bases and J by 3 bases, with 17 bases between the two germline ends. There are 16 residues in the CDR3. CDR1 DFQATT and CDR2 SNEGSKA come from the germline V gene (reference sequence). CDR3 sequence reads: CSARRGGQAANEKLFF. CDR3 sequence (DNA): TGCAGTGCTAGGAGGGGGGGGCAGGCAGCTAATGAAAAACTGTTTTTT.

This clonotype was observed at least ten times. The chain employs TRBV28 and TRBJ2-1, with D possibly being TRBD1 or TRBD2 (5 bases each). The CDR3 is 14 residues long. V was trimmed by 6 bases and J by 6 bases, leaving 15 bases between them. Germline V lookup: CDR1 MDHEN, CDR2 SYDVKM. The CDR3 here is CASRLAGSINEQFF. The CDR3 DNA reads TGTGCCAGCAGACTGGCAGGGAGTATCAATGAGCAGTTCTTC.

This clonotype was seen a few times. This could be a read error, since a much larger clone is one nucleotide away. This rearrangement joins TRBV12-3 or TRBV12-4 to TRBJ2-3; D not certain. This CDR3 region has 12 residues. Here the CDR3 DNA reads TGTACCAGCAGCCCCCCCGGGGATACGCAGTATTTT. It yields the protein CTSSPPGDTQYF.

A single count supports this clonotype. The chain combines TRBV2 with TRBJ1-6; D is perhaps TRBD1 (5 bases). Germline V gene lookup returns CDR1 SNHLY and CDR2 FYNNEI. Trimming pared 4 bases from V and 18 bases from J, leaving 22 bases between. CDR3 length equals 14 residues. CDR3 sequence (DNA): TGTGCCAGCAGTGTGGGCAGGGACCAGTGGGGCTCCCACTTT. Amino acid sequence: CASSVGRDQWGSHF.

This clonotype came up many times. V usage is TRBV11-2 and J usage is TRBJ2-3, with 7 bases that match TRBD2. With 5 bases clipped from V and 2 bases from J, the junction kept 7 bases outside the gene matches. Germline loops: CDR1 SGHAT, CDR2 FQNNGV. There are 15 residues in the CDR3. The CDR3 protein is CASSRGLSNTDTQYF. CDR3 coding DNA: TGTGCCAGCAGCCGGGGACTATCAAACACAGATACGCAGTATTTT.

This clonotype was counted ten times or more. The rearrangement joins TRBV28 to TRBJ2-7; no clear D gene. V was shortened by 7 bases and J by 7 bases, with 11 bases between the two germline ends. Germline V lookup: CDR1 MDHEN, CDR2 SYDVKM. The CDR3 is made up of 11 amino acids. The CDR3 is CASTLAAEQYF. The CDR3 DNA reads TGTGCCAGCACCCTCGCCGCAGAGCAGTACTTC.

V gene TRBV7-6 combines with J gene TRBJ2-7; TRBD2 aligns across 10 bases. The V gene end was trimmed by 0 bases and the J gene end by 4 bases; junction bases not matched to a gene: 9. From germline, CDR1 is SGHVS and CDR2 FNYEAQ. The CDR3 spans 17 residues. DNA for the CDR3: TGTGCCAGCAGCTTAGCCGAGGGGACTAGCGAAGGATACGAGCAGTACTTC. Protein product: CASSLAEGTSEGYEQYF.

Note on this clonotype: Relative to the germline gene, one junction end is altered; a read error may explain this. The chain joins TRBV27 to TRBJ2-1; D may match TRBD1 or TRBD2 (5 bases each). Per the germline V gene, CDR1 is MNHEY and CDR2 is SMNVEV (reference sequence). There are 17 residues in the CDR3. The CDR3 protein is CASSLLWGILNHNEQSF. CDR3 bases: TGTGCCAGCAGTTTATTATGGGGGATACTGAACCACAATGAGCAGTCCTTC.

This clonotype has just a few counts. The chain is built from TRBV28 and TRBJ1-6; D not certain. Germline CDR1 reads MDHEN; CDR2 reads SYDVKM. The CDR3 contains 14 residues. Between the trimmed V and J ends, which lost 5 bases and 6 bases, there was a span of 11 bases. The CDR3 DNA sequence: TGTGCCAGCAGTCAAGGCTGGGGTAATTCACCCCTCCACTTT. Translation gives CASSQGWGNSPLHF. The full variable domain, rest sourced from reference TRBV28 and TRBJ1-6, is DVKVTQSSRYLVKRTGEKVFLECVQDMDHENMFWYRQDPGLGLRLIYFSYDVKMKEKGDIPEGYSVSREKKERFSLILESASTNQTSMYLCASSQGWGNSPLHFGNGTRLTVT.

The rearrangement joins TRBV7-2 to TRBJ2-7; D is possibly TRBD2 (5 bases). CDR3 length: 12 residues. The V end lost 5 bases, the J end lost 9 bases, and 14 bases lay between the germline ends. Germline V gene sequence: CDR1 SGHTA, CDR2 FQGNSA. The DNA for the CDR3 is TGTGCCAGCAGCACCGACTACAGCGGGCAGTACTTC. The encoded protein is CASSTDYSGQYF. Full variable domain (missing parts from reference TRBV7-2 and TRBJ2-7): GAGVSQSPSNKVTEKGKDVELRCDPISGHTALYWYRQSLGQGLEFLIYFQGNSAPDKSGLPSDRFSAERTGGSVSTLTIQRTQQEDSAVYLCASSTDYSGQYFGPGTRLTVT.

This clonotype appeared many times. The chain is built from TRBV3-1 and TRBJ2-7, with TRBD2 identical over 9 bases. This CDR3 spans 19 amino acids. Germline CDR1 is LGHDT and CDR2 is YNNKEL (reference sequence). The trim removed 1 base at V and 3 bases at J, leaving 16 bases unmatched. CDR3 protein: CASSQVSWGLAGVLYEQYF. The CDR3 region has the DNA TGTGCCAGCAGCCAAGTGTCTTGGGGGTTAGCGGGAGTCCTCTACGAGCAGTACTTC.

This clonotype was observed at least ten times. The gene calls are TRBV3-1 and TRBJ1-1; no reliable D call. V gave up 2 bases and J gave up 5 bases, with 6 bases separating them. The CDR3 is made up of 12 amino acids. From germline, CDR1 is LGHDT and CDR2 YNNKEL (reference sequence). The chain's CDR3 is CASSQTSTEAFF. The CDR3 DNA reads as TGTGCCAGCAGCCAAACAAGTACTGAAGCTTTCTTT.

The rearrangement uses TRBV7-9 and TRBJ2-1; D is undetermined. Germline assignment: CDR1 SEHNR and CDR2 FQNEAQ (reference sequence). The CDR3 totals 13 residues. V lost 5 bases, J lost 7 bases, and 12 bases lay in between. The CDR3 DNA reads TGTGCCAGCAGCCCCCCTACACGGAATGAGCAGTTCTTC. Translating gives CASSPPTRNEQFF.

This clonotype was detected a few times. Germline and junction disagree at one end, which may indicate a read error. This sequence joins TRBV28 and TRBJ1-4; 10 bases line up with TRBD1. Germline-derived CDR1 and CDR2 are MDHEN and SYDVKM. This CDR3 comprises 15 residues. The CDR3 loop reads CASSSPTGGREKLLF. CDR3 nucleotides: TGTGCCAGCAGTTCCCCGACAGGGGGCCGTGAAAAACTGCTTTTT.